A single sample gave rise to the 26 T cell receptor beta chains below, sequenced in a study of molecular identifiers for immune sequencing clone quantification. TCRdb independently ran MiXCR on the PCR reads; one entry per CDR3 protein. The sample consists of 63,000 or so distinct CDR3 sequences, around a sixth of them appearing once. Sequencing was done on a sample of naive CD8+ T cells from blood, with Jurkat cell RNA spiked in. Described subset: FACS-sorted CD8+CD4-CCR7+CD45RA+ naive T cells. All receptors come from a human donor in good health. Some libraries in this study had Jurkat cell RNA spiked in.

As regards this clonotype: This may stem from a read error, because a much larger clone lies one nucleotide away. V usage is TRBV2 and J usage is TRBJ2-2; maybe TRBD1 (6 bases). The ends were cut back, 4 bases at V and 8 bases at J, with 20 bases in the middle. The CDR3 is made up of 16 amino acids. Germline V gene data show CDR1 as SNHLY and CDR2 as FYNNEI. CDR3 in amino acids: CASSVRTASHSGELFF. The CDR3 coding sequence is TGTGCCAGCAGTGTACGGACAGCCTCCCATAGTGGGGAGCTGTTTTTT.

In this sample, this clonotype turned up many times. CDR3 in amino acids: CAWTYLNTEAFF. Written as DNA, the CDR3 is TGTGCCTGGACCTATTTGAACACTGAAGCTTTCTTT. This chain uses TRBV30 with TRBJ1-1; D gene unclear. Germline values: CDR1 GTSNPN, CDR2 SVGIG (reference sequence). CDR3 length equals 12 residues. Trimming stripped 4 bases from V and 0 bases from J, with 6 bases between.

There are many counts of this clonotype. The V gene is TRBV6-2 or TRBV6-3, the J gene TRBJ1-5, with no clear D. Germline V gene lookup returns CDR1 MNHEY and CDR2 SVGEGT. Trimming cost V 3 bases and J 4 bases, with 10 bases left between them. This CDR3 has 14 residues. The CDR3 here is CASSYLRANQPQHF. In DNA, the CDR3 is TGTGCCAGCAGTTATCTGAGAGCTAATCAGCCCCAGCATTTT.

The sample holds many counts of this clonotype. The chain links TRBV20-1 to TRBJ1-4, with D perhaps matching TRBD1 (5 bases). The ends were cut back, 0 bases at V and 10 bases at J, with 18 bases in the middle. The CDR3 runs 15 residues. CDR1 is DFQATT and CDR2 is SNEGSKA in the germline V gene (reference sequence). The DNA for the CDR3 is TGCAGTGCTAGAGATCTCCGGGACCTCGAGGGAAAACTGTTTTTT. Protein sequence: CSARDLRDLEGKLFF.

In regard to this clonotype: A read error is possible here, since a much larger clone lies one base away. J is TRBJ2-2 and V is TRBV5-6; D might be TRBD2 (6 bases). The CDR3 has 16 amino acids. The germline V gene encodes CDR1 SGHDT and CDR2 YYEEEE. The CDR3 reads CASSPLDGGNTGELLF. DNA of the CDR3: TGTGCCAGCAGCCCGCTCGATGGCGGGAACACCGGGGAGCTGCTTTTT.

With regard to this clonotype: With a much larger clone just one base away, this may be a read error. The chain combines TRBV21-1 with TRBJ1-4; the D call TRBD1 from the table was never checked on the DNA. TRBV21-1 is flagged as a pseudogene. The CDR3 consists of 16 residues. The CDR3 DNA reads as TGTGCCAGCAGCAGCGTTGTTAGCAGGGGTAGTGAAAAACTGTTTTTT. Protein sequence: CASSSVVSRGSEKLFF.

This clonotype was detected many times. The chain employs TRBV20-1 and TRBJ2-7; D possibly corresponds to TRBD1 (6 bases). Deletions cut 5 bases from V and 4 bases from J, with 15 bases between. CDR1 is DFQATT, CDR2 SNEGSKA, per germline (reference sequence). The CDR3 length is 13 residues. CDR3 region: CSAPRQERYEQYF. In nucleotides, the CDR3 is TGCAGTGCTCCTAGACAGGAAAGGTACGAGCAGTACTTC.

This clonotype came up many times. The chain uses TRBV30 and TRBJ1-1; D is unclear. Germline V gene sequence: CDR1 GTSNPN, CDR2 SVGIG (reference sequence). V shed 0 bases and J shed 4 bases, with 9 bases lying between them. CDR3 size: 13 residues. CDR3 bases: TGTGCCTGGAGTGTAGCCGGGAGCACTGAAGCTTTCTTT. This sequence encodes CAWSVAGSTEAFF.

Ten or more counts support this clonotype. This chain links TRBV6-1 with TRBJ1-5; D may be TRBD1 (5 bases). With 6 bases removed from V and 0 bases from J, the gap between germline ends came to 15 bases. Germline CDR1 reads MNHNS; CDR2 reads SASEGT. The CDR3 spans 16 residues. CDR3 region: CASRLRQTYSNQPQHF. The CDR3 nucleotides are TGTGCCAGCAGACTCAGACAGACCTATAGCAATCAGCCCCAGCATTTT.

This clonotype turned up a few times. The chain's CDR3 is CASSLYPSAYEQYF. The DNA of the CDR3 is TGTGCCAGCAGCCTATACCCCTCGGCCTACGAGCAGTACTTC. V usage is TRBV7-6 and J usage is TRBJ2-7, with D unclear. Trimming removed 5 bases at V and 2 bases at J, with 13 bases between. The CDR3 has 14 residues. Per germline, CDR1 SGHVS and CDR2 FNYEAQ.

With regard to this clonotype: Here the CDR3 omits its conserved ending phenylalanine or tryptophan, so a read error is the likely source. The rearrangement joins TRBV12-3 or TRBV12-4 to TRBJ2-6; possibly TRBD2 for D (6 bases). V was pared by 10 bases and J by 4 bases, with 20 bases between. This CDR3 is 16 amino acids long. The DNA for the CDR3 is TGTGCCATCGATGCCGGGACTGGGTTCGGGGCCAACGTCCTGACTCTC. Translating gives CAIDAGTGFGANVLTL.

The rearrangement joins TRBV10-3 to TRBJ2-7; 8 bases line up with TRBD2. Per the germline V gene, CDR1 is ENHRY and CDR2 is SYGVKD. This CDR3 has 15 residues. The trim removed 2 bases at V and 7 bases at J, leaving 10 bases unmatched. The CDR3 here is CAISEQGLASGEQYF. CDR3 DNA sequence: TGTGCCATCAGTGAGCAAGGACTAGCTTCGGGAGAGCAGTACTTC.

This clonotype was observed at least ten times. J is TRBJ2-5 and V is TRBV7-2; 7 bases agree with TRBD2. This CDR3 spans 16 amino acids. V was pared by 0 bases and J by 2 bases, with 6 bases of the junction left unmatched. In germline, CDR1 is SGHTA, CDR2 FQGNSA. Here the CDR3 reads CASSLALGGRQETQYF. CDR3 sequence (DNA): TGTGCCAGCAGCTTAGCGCTGGGCGGGAGACAAGAGACCCAGTACTTC.

This clonotype was observed at least ten times. The chain is built from TRBV4-1 and TRBJ1-5, with TRBD1 identical over 8 bases. Germline assignment: CDR1 MGHRA and CDR2 YSYEKL. The CDR3 sequence is 14 residues long. The trim removed 3 bases at V and 7 bases at J, leaving 5 bases unmatched. The chain's CDR3 is CASSQDRVTQPQHF. CDR3 coding DNA: TGCGCCAGCAGCCAGGACAGGGTGACACAGCCCCAGCATTTT.

This clonotype was recorded a few times. A much larger clone lies one base from this, so it may be a read error. The chain carries TRBV5-4 and TRBJ2-3; 12 nucleotides line up with TRBD2. The V gene's germline CDR1 is SGHNT and CDR2 YYREEE (reference sequence). There are 16 residues in the CDR3. Losses at the gene ends were 3 bases for V and 4 bases for J; bases not matched to a gene: 6. In DNA, the CDR3 is TGTGCCAGCAGCTCTGGACCTAGCGGGAGGGCAGATACGCAGTATTTT. Translating gives CASSSGPSGRADTQYF.

This clonotype was found many times. The rearrangement links TRBV2 to TRBJ2-2, with D maybe TRBD1 (6 bases). The CDR3 is 15 residues long. Trimming removed 7 bases from V and 2 bases from J, with 14 bases in between. Germline V gene data show CDR1 as SNHLY and CDR2 as FYNNEI. CDR3 sequence (DNA): TGTGCCAGCAACTTGGACAGTCTAAACACCGGGGAGCTGTTTTTT. Its translation: CASNLDSLNTGELFF.

This clonotype was seen ten or more times. The V and J genes are TRBV29-1 and TRBJ1-1, with D tentatively TRBD1 (6 bases). Germline V gene lookup returns CDR1 SQVTM and CDR2 ANQGSEA. This CDR3 has 14 residues. V dropped 0 bases and J dropped 7 bases, with 15 bases sitting between them. CDR3 bases: TGCAGCGTTGAAGATCGGAGGACAGAACTTGAAGCTTTCTTT. This gives the protein CSVEDRRTELEAFF. Full variable domain (missing parts from reference TRBV29-1 and TRBJ1-1): SAVISQKPSRDICQRGTSLTIQCQVDSQVTMMFWYRQQPGQSLTLIATANQGSEATYESGFVIDKFPISRPNLTFSTLTVSNMSPEDSSIYLCSVEDRRTELEAFFGQGTRLTVV.

This clonotype occurred many times. This chain connects TRBV13 to TRBJ1-4; 7 positions agree with TRBD1. CDR3 length: 14 amino acids. V shed 5 bases, J shed 8 bases, and the junction held 8 bases outside the gene matches. CDR1 is PRHDT, CDR2 FYEKMQ, per germline (reference sequence). CDR3 nucleotide sequence: TGTGCCAGCAGCGATGGGACAGCCAGCGAAAAACTGTTTTTT. Its translation is CASSDGTASEKLFF.

This clonotype was detected ten times or more. The gene calls are TRBV5-8 and TRBJ2-2; 8 nucleotides align to TRBD1. Germline CDR1 reads SGHTS; CDR2 reads YDEGEE. V lost 6 bases to trimming and J lost 1 base; unmatched junction nucleotides: 8. This CDR3 spans 16 amino acids. This chain's CDR3 is CASIEGTGENTGELFF. The CDR3 DNA is TGTGCCAGCATCGAAGGGACAGGAGAGAACACCGGGGAGCTGTTTTTT.

The J gene is TRBJ2-1, the V gene TRBV7-9; 10 bases agree with TRBD2. Trimming took 1 base from V and 1 from J; bases not matched to a gene: 10. The germline V gene has CDR1 SEHNR and CDR2 FQNEAQ (reference sequence). This CDR3 is built from 19 residues. The DNA for the CDR3 is TGTGCCAGCAGCTTAGTGTCTAGCGGGAGCGGTGGTTCCTACAATGAGCAGTTCTTC. Translated, it gives CASSLVSSGSGGSYNEQFF.

For this clonotype: A clone one base away is much larger, so this may be a read error. The gene calls are TRBV28 and TRBJ2-1; the D is unclear. V was pared by 2 bases and J by 1 base, with 12 bases between. There are 16 residues in the CDR3. Germline CDR1 and CDR2: MDHEN and SYDVKM. The CDR3 sequence: CASSLGPLGSYNEQFF. The CDR3 DNA follows: TGTGCCAGCAGTTTAGGGCCACTTGGGTCCTACAATGAGCAGTTCTTC.

Concerning this clonotype: A read error is possible here, since a much larger clone lies one base away. The V call is TRBV25-1, the J call TRBJ2-1, with D perhaps assigned TRBD1 or TRBD2 (5 bases each). CDR1 is MGHDK, CDR2 SYGVNS, per germline. The CDR3 runs 16 residues. CDR3 region: CANSVSGTPAYNEQFF. Here the CDR3 DNA reads TGTGCCAACAGTGTTTCCGGGACGCCTGCCTACAATGAGCAGTTCTTC.

There are a few counts of this clonotype. This chain joins TRBV4-1 and TRBJ1-4; D is possibly TRBD1 (5 bases). This CDR3 is built from 15 residues. V was shortened by 2 bases and J by 4 bases, with 11 bases between the two germline ends. CDR1 MGHRA and CDR2 YSYEKL come from the germline V gene. The DNA of the CDR3 is TGCGCCAGCAGCCAATGGGTGAGGGGTAATGAAAAACTGTTTTTT. It specifies CASSQWVRGNEKLFF.

This clonotype is a singleton in its sample. This sequence joins TRBV29-1 and TRBJ2-1, with D perhaps matching TRBD1 (5 bases). V was cut by 4 bases and J by 0 bases, with 13 bases left in between. The CDR3 spans 15 residues. Germline V gene lookup returns CDR1 SQVTM and CDR2 ANQGSEA. CDR3 in amino acids: CSVVLRQGSYNEQFF. The DNA of the CDR3 is TGCAGCGTTGTCTTGAGGCAGGGCTCCTACAATGAGCAGTTCTTC.

The CDR3 coding sequence is TGTGCCAGCAGCGCGTCGAGGGCCGGTAGGGCTGAAGCTTTCTTT. Translated: CASSASRAGRAEAFF. The chain is built from TRBV13 and TRBJ1-1; D gene unclear. The germline V gene encodes CDR1 PRHDT and CDR2 FYEKMQ (reference sequence). This CDR3 region has 15 residues. V lost 5 bases to trimming and J lost 6 bases, with 19 bases between them.

This clonotype came up a few times. This sequence joins TRBV15 and TRBJ2-2; possibly TRBD1 for D (5 bases). CDR1 LNHNV and CDR2 YYDKDF come from the germline V gene (reference sequence). V gave up 1 base and J gave up 2 bases, with 8 bases separating them. CDR3 length: 15 residues. The CDR3 loop reads CATSRAQVNTGELFF. DNA for the CDR3: TGTGCCACCAGCAGAGCACAGGTCAACACCGGGGAGCTGTTTTTT.